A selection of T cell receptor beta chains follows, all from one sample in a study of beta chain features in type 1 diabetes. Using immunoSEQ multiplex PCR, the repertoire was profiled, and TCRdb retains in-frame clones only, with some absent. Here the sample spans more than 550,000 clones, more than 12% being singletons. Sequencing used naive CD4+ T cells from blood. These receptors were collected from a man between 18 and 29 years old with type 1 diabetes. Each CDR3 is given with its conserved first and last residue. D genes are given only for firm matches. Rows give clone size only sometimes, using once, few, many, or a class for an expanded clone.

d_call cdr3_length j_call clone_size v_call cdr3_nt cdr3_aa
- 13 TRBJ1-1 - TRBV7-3 TGTGCCAGCAGCTTAACGACAGGTACTGAAGCTTTCTTT CASSLTTGTEAFF
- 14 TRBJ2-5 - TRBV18 TGTGCCAGCTCACCGGGACTCGTAGAAGAGACCCAGTACTTC CASSPGLVEETQYF
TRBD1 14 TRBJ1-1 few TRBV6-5 TGTGCCAGCAGTTTGACTGCCACGACAGGGATGGCTTTCTTT CASSLTATTGMAFF
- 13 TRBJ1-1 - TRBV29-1 TGCAGCGTTGAAAGAGGACCACTGGGAATAGCTTTCTTT CSVERGPLGIAFF
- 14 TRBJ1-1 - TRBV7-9 TGTGCCAGCAGCCGAGGGGTAATGAACACTGAAGCTTTCTTT CASSRGVMNTEAFF
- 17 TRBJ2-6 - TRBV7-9 TGTGCCAGCAGCTTAGCGCAGGGGTCTAGTGGGGCCAACGTCCTGACTTTC CASSLAQGSSGANVLTF
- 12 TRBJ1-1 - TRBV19 TGTGCCAGTAGTATACTAAACAGAGAAGCTTTCTTT CASSILNREAFF
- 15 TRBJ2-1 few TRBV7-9 TGTGCCAGCAGCTTACTGACGGGCCCCCGCAATGAGCAGTTCTTC CASSLLTGPRNEQFF
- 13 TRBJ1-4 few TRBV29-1 TGCAGCGTTGATGTCGGACGGGATGAAAAACTGTTTTTT CSVDVGRDEKLFF
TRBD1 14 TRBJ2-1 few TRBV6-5 TGTGCCAGCAGGACGGACAGGGATGGAAATGAGCAGTTCTTC CASRTDRDGNEQFF
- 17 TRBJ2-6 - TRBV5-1 TGCGCCAGCAGCTGGGGAACTGGGGGCACTGGGGCCAACGTCCTGACTTTC CASSWGTGGTGANVLTF
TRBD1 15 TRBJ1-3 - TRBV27 TGTGCCAGCAGTTTCGGACAGGGGAATGGAAACACCATATATTTT CASSFGQGNGNTIYF
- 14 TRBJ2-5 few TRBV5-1 TGCGCCAGCAGTTTTAGAACCGATCAAGAGACCCAGTACTTC CASSFRTDQETQYF
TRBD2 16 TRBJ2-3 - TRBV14 TGTGCCAGCAGCCGAGGTAGGGGACTAGCTGGAGATACGCAGTATTTT CASSRGRGLAGDTQYF
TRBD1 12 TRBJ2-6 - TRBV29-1 TGCAGCGTGGGGGGACAGGGCAACGTCCTGACTTTC CSVGGQGNVLTF
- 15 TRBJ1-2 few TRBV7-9 TGTGCCAGCAGCTTATCTGCTGGGGGCAGGGCTGGCTACACCTTC CASSLSAGGRAGYTF
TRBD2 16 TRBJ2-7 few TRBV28 TGTGCCAGCAGCTCCCAACTAGCGGGGGGACTTTACGAGCAGTACTTC CASSSQLAGGLYEQYF
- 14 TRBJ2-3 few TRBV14 TGTGCCAGCAGCCGCCGCGGGAGCACAGATACGCAGTATTTT CASSRRGSTDTQYF
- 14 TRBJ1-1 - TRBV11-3 TGTGCCAGCAGCTCCACAGGATTGAACACTGAAGCTTTCTTT CASSSTGLNTEAFF
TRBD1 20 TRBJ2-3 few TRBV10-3 TGTGCCATCAGTGGAGAGTCCCCGGGACAGTCTACCCGGGGCACAGATACGCAGTATTTT CAISGESPGQSTRGTDTQYF
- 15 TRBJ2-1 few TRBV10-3 TGTGCCATCACAAACAGGGAAGCACGATACAATGAGCAGTTCTTC CAITNREARYNEQFF
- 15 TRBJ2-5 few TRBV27 TGTGCCAGCAGTTTATCCCTGACAGTCCAAGAGACCCAGTACTTC CASSLSLTVQETQYF
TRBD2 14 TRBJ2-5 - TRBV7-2 TGTGCCAGCAGCTCTGGCGGGAGTTGGGAGACCCAGTACTTC CASSSGGSWETQYF
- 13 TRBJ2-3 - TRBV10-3 TGTGCCATCAGGGGGGCAGGACCAGATACGCAGTATTTT CAIRGAGPDTQYF
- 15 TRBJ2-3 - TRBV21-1 TGTGCCAGCAGCTCTCAAGCGGGGGCCCGGGATACGCAGTATTTT CASSSQAGARDTQYF